Sequencing of this T cell receptor beta chain was carried out in a study of CD8 T cells in ankylosing spondylitis. Whole-study findings and limits: What seemed typical of ankylosing spondylitis blood was a TCR beta motif built from roughly eight highly homologous variants.

The CDR3 runs 15 residues. V lost 0 bases to trimming and J lost 6 bases; unmatched junction nucleotides: 2. CDR1 and CDR2 (germline): LGHDT, YNNKEL (reference sequence). The TCR beta libraries were generated through quantitative 5'-RACE incorporating molecular barcodes. TCRdb reanalysed the 5' RACE reads using MiXCR and keeps one entry per CDR3 protein. The sample contains 150,000 to 200,000 distinct CDR3 sequences, approximately 10% of which appear only once. The table lists this clonotype with many counts. The antigen is not known. The receptor's source is a male donor with ankylosing spondylitis or in good health (not recorded which). The chain employs TRBV3-1 and TRBJ1-5; TRBD1 agrees at 10 bases. The sequenced material came from blood, either unsorted or a sorted T cell fraction (not recorded which). The CDR3 is CASSQDGTGAQPQHF. The CDR3 coding sequence is TGTGCCAGCAGCCAAGATGGGACAGGGGCTCAGCCCCAGCATTTT.